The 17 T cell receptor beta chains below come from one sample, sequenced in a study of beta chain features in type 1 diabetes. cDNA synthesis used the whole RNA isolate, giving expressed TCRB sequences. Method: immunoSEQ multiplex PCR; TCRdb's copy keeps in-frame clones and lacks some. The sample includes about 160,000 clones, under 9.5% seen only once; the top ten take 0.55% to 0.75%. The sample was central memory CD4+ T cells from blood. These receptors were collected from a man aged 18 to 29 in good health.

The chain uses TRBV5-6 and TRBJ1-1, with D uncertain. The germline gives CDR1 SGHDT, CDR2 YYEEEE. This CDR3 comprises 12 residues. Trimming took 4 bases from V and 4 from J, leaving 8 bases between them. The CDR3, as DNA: TGTGCCAGCAGCCTGGCCGTCACTGAAGCTTTCTTT. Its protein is CASSLAVTEAFF. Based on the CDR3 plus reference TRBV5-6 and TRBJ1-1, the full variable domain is DAGVTQSPTHLIKTRGQQVTLRCSPKSGHDTVSWYQQALGQGPQFIFQYYEEEERQRGNFPDRFSGHQFPNYSSELNVNALLLGDSALYLCASSLAVTEAFFGQGTRLTVV.

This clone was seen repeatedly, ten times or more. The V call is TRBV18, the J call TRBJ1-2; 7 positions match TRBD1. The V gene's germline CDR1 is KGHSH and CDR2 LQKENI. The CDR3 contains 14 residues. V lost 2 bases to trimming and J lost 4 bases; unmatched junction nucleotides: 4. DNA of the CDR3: TGTGCCAGCTCACCAGGGACAGAGGTCTATGGCTACACCTTC. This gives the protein CASSPGTEVYGYTF.

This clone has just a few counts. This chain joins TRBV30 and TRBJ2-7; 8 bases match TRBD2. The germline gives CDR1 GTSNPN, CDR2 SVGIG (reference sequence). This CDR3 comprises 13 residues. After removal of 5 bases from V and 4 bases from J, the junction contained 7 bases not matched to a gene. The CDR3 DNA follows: TGTGCCTGGGGAGGACAGCGGGGGTACGAGCAGTACTTC. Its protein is CAWGGQRGYEQYF.

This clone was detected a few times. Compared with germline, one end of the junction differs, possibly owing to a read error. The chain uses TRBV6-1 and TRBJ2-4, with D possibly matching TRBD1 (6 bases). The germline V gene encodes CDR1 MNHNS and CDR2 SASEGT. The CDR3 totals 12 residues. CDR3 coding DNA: TGTGCCATCAGTGAGTCAGGGGACATTCAGTACTTC. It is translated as CAISESGDIQYF.

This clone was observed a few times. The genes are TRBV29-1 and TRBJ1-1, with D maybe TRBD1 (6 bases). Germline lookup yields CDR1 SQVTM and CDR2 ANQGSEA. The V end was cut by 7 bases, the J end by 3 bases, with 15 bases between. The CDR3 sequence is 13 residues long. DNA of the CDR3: TGCAGCGGGATTTGGGGGCGGGACACTGAAGCTTTCTTT. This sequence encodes CSGIWGRDTEAFF.

The DNA of the CDR3 is TGTGCCAGTAGAAACTTGAACACCGGGGAGCTGTTTTTT. Amino acid sequence: CASRNLNTGELFF. This rearrangement joins TRBV19 to TRBJ2-2; no clear D gene. V was trimmed by 6 bases and J by 1 base, leaving 6 bases between them. The CDR3 consists of 13 residues. The germline V gene has CDR1 LNHDA and CDR2 SQIVND (reference sequence).

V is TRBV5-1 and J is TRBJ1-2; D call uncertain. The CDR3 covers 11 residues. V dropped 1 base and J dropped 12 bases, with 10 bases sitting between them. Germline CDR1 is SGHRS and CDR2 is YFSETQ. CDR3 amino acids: CASSLLGVNTF. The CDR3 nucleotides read TGCGCCAGCAGCTTGTTGGGAGTTAACACCTTC.

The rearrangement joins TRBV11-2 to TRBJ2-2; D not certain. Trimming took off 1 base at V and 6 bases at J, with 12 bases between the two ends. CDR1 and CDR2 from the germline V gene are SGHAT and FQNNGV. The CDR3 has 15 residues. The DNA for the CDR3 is TGTGCCAGCAGCTTAGTTCAAGGAGTGGCCGGGGAGCTGTTTTTT. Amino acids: CASSLVQGVAGELFF.

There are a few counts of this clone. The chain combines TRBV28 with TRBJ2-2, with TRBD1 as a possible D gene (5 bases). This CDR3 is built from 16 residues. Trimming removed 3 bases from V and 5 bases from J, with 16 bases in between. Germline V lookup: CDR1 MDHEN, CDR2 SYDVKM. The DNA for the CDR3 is TGTGCCAGCAGTTTTCAGGGCGGTCGAAGTACCGGGGAGCTGTTTTTT. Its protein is CASSFQGGRSTGELFF. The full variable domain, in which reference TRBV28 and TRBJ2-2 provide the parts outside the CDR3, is DVKVTQSSRYLVKRTGEKVFLECVQDMDHENMFWYRQDPGLGLRLIYFSYDVKMKEKGDIPEGYSVSREKKERFSLILESASTNQTSMYLCASSFQGGRSTGELFFGEGSRLTVL.

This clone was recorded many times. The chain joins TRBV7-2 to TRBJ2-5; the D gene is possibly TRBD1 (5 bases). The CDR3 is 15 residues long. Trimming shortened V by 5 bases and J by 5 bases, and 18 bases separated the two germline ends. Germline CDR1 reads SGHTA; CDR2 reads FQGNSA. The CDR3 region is CASSATGPGRETQYF. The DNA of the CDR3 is TGTGCCAGCAGCGCTACCGGGCCAGGGCGGGAGACCCAGTACTTC. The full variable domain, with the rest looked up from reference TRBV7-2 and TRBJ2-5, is GAGVSQSPSNKVTEKGKDVELRCDPISGHTALYWYRQSLGQGLEFLIYFQGNSAPDKSGLPSDRFSAERTGGSVSTLTIQRTQQEDSAVYLCASSATGPGRETQYFGPGTRLLVL.

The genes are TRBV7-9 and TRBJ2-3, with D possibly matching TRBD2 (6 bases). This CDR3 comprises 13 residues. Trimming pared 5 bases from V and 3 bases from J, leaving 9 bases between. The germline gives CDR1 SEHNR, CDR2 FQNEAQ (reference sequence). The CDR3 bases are TGTGCCAGCAGCCTGGAGGGTACAGATACGCAGTATTTT. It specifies CASSLEGTDTQYF.

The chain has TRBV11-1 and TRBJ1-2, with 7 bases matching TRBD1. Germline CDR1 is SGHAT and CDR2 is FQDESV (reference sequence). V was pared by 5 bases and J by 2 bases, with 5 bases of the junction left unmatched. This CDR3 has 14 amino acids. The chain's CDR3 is CASSPGQANYGYTF. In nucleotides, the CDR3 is TGTGCCAGCAGCCCCGGACAGGCGAACTATGGCTACACCTTC.

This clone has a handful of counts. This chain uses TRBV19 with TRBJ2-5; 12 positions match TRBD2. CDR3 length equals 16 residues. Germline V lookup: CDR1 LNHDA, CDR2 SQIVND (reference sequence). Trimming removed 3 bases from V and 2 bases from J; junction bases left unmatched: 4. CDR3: CASSMGLAGTQETQYF. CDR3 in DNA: TGTGCCAGTAGTATGGGACTAGCGGGTACACAAGAGACCCAGTACTTC. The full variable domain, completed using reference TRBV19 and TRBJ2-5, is DGGITQSPKYLFRKEGQNVTLSCEQNLNHDAMYWYRQDPGQGLRLIYYSQIVNDFQKGDIAEGYSVSREKKESFPLTVTSAQKNPTAFYLCASSMGLAGTQETQYFGPGTRLLVL.

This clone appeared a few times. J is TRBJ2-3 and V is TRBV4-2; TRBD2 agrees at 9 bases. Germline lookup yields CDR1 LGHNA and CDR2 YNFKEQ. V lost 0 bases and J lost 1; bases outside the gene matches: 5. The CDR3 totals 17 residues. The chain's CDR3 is CASSQDSAGGRTDTQYF. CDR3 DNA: TGTGCCAGCAGCCAAGATTCGGCGGGGGGGCGCACAGATACGCAGTATTTT.

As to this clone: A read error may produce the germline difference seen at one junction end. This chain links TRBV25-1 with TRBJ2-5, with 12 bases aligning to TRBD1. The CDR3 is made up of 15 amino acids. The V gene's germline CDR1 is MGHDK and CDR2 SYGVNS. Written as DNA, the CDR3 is TGTGCCAACAGTTGGGACAGGGGGCTCCAAGAGACCCAGTACTTC. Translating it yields CANSWDRGLQETQYF.

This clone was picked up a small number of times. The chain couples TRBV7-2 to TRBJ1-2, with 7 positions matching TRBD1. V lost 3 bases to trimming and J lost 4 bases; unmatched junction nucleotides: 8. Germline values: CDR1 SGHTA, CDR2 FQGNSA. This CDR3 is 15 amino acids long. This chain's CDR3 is CASSFIQGVSYGYTF. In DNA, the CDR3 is TGTGCCAGCAGCTTTATCCAGGGGGTTAGCTATGGCTACACCTTC.

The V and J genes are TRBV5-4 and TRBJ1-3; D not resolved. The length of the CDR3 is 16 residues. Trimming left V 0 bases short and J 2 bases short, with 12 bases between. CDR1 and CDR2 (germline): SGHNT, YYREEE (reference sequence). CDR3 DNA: TGTGCCAGCAGCTTGGGGGGAGGGCCGGCTGGAAACACCATATATTTT. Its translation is CASSLGGGPAGNTIYF.